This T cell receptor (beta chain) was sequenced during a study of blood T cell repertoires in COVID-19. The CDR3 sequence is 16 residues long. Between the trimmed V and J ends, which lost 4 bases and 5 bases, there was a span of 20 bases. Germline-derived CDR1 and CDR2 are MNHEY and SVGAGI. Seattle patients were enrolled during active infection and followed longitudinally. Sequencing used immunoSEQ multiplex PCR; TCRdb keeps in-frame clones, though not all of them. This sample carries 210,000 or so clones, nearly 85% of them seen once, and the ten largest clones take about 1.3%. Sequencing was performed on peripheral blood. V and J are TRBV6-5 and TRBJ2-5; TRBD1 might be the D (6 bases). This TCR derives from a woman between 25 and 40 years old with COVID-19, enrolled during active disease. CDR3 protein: CASSSIETRGTETQYF. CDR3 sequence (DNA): TGTGCCAGCAGTTCCATCGAAACCAGGGGAACGGAGACCCAGTACTTC.